The 10 T cell receptor beta chains reported below all come from one sample, sequenced in a study of regulatory T cells in long-lasting Graves disease. The time point here: persistent/refractory GD, antithyroid drugs over 5 years with positive TRAb. RNA from PBMCs was the source of the TCR library. In building TCR beta libraries, iRepertoire HTBI primers were used together with Arm-PCR of CDR3 regions. MiXCR, run by TCRdb on the multiplex PCR reads, gives a single entry per CDR3 protein. Of around 400,000 distinct CDR3 sequences detected, around 22% appear once; the ten largest clones hold about 26%. Sequencing was performed on peripheral blood mononuclear cells (PBMCs), taken when the disease was refractory, from a patient treated with antithyroid drugs. These receptor sequences come from a female donor with Graves disease.

This clonotype was observed at least ten times. The V gene is TRBV15, the J gene TRBJ1-1; D remains ambiguous. There are 14 residues in the CDR3. With 6 bases removed from V and 0 bases from J, the gap between germline ends came to 11 bases. Germline lookup yields CDR1 LNHNV and CDR2 YYDKDF (reference sequence). Written as DNA, the CDR3 is TGTGCCACCAGGGTCGAAACCGTGAACACTGAAGCTTTCTTT. Protein sequence: CATRVETVNTEAFF.

There are many counts of this clonotype. Here the CDR3 reads CASSYVGGQPQHF. The CDR3 DNA reads as TGTGCCAGCAGTTATGTGGGGGGTCAGCCCCAGCATTTT. The chain has TRBV6-2 or TRBV6-3 and TRBJ1-5, with D maybe TRBD1 (5 bases). The CDR3 covers 13 residues. Germline assignment: CDR1 MNHEY and CDR2 SVGEGT. Trimming cost V 3 bases and J 6 bases, with 9 bases left between them.

Note on this clonotype: A much larger clone sits a single nucleotide away, making a read error possible. The rearrangement links TRBV12-3 or TRBV12-4 to TRBJ1-6; 9 positions match TRBD1. The CDR3 covers 16 residues. CDR3 DNA: TGTGCCAACAGTCAAGTACAGGGGGCATTTAATTCACCCCTCCACTTT. This gives the protein CANSQVQGAFNSPLHF.

Many counts were recorded for this clonotype. The J gene is TRBJ2-5, the V gene TRBV12-3 or TRBV12-4; D may match TRBD1 or TRBD2 (6 bases each). This CDR3 is 12 amino acids long. V dropped 6 bases and J dropped 9 bases, with 14 bases sitting between them. The CDR3 region is CASREGGRAQYF. The CDR3, as DNA: TGTGCCAGCAGGGAAGGGGGGCGGGCCCAGTACTTC.

V usage is TRBV6-5 and J usage is TRBJ1-1, with D possibly matching TRBD1 (5 bases). V lost 0 bases and J lost 4, with 12 bases in between. Germline assignment: CDR1 MNHEY and CDR2 SVGAGI. The length of the CDR3 is 15 residues. The CDR3 bases are TGTGCCAGCAGTTACTCCGGGGGGGTCGGCACTGAAGCTTTCTTT. Translation: CASSYSGGVGTEAFF.

This clonotype came up many times. The genes are TRBV6-1 and TRBJ1-1; D unresolved. V was trimmed by 7 bases and J by 1 base, leaving 4 bases between them. The V gene's germline CDR1 is MNHNS and CDR2 SASEGT. This CDR3 is 11 amino acids long. The CDR3 region is CASKTNTEAFF. CDR3 coding DNA: TGTGCCAGCAAGACGAACACTGAAGCTTTCTTT.

Comments on this clonotype: Being one base from a much bigger clone, this may be a read error. The chain uses TRBV7-2 and TRBJ2-1; D unclear. CDR1 and CDR2 (germline): SGHTA, FQGNSA. Trimming took 1 base from V and 10 from J, leaving 5 bases between them. The CDR3 is 11 amino acids. CDR3 bases: TGTGCCAGCAGCTTAGGGATCGAGCAGTTCTTC. Translating gives CASSLGIEQFF.

The rearrangement uses TRBV5-1 and TRBJ2-5; tentatively, D is TRBD1 or TRBD2 (6 bases each). CDR3 length: 14 amino acids. Germline values: CDR1 SGHRS, CDR2 YFSETQ. V was shortened by 5 bases and J by 2 bases, with 13 bases between the two germline ends. The CDR3 protein is CASSRRGTQETQYF. The CDR3 coding sequence is TGCGCCAGCAGTAGAAGGGGGACTCAAGAGACCCAGTACTTC.

This clonotype appeared many times. DNA of the CDR3: TGTGCCAGCAGCTTAGACTACGAGCAGTACTTC. Its protein is CASSLDYEQYF. The V gene is TRBV11-2, the J gene TRBJ2-7, with D hard to call. The CDR3 length is 11 residues. Germline V gene lookup returns CDR1 SGHAT and CDR2 FQNNGV. V lost 0 bases, J lost 3 bases, and 0 bases lay in between.

This clonotype turned up a few times. V gene TRBV7-6 combines with J gene TRBJ2-7; 12 bases agree with TRBD2. The CDR3 length is 15 residues. Germline CDR1 reads SGHVS; CDR2 reads FNYEAQ. Germline trimming cut 5 bases from V and 6 bases from J; bases unmatched to any gene: 8. The CDR3, as DNA: TGTGCCAGCAGCCTACTGTCTAGCGGGAGGGGCGAGCAGTACTTC. Encoded protein: CASSLLSSGRGEQYF.